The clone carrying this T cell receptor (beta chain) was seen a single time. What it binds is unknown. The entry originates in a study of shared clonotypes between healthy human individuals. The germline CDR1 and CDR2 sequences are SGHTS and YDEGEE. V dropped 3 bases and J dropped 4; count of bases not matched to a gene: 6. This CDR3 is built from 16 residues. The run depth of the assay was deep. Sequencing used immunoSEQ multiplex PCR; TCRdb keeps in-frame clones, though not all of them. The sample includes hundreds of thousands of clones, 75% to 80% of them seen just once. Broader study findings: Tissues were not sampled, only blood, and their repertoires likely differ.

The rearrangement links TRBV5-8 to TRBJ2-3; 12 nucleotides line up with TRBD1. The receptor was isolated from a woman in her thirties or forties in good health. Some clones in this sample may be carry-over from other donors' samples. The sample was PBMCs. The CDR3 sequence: CASSWAGTGGADTQYF. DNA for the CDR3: TGTGCCAGCAGCTGGGCCGGGACAGGGGGCGCAGATACGCAGTATTTT. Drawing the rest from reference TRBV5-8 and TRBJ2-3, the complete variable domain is EAGVTQSPTHLIKTRGQQATLRCSPISGHTSVYWYQQALGLGLQFLLWYDEGEERNRGNFPPRFSGRQFPNYSSELNVNALELEDSALYLCASSWAGTGGADTQYFGPGTRLTVL.